The TCR beta chain under discussion was sequenced for a study of blood T cells in healthy people across ages. Germline assignment: CDR1 SQVTM and CDR2 ANQGSEA. CDR3 length: 16 residues. Germline trimming cut 2 bases from V and 10 bases from J; bases unmatched to any gene: 17. Every donor provided 7.5 to 10 milliliters of peripheral blood. For the second PCR, which ran for 7 to 11 cycles, a sample-barcoded 5' primer and a J-beta primer mix were used. Per-sample output comprised a minimum of 2.5 million paired-end reads containing CDR3. In TCRdb, the 5' RACE reads were re-called with MiXCR into one record per CDR3 protein. Among 1 million or so distinct CDR3 sequences, under 55% were seen once, and the ten largest hold approximately 20%.

Material: blood. The TCR originated in a woman aged 55-70 years in good health. The chain has TRBV29-1 and TRBJ2-1; the match to TRBD2 covers 7 bases. The CDR3 DNA sequence: TGCAGCGTTGAACGCATAGCGGGCCAGAGCTCCTACGAGCAGTTCTTC. Protein: CSVERIAGQSSYEQFF.